The rows below give T cell receptor beta chains drawn from one sample of a study of technical replicates of blood from a handful of donors. This table comes from immunoSEQ multiplex PCR, and its TCRdb copy is limited to in-frame clones, with some not included. This table has about 88,000 clones, 85% to 95% appearing once. Material: T cells isolated from PBMCs. All receptors derive from a human donor in good health. Both conserved end residues are part of each CDR3. A D gene is named only where the DNA matches it firmly. Expanded clones get a size class; other rows say once, few or many, or leave the size out.

j_call clone_size v_call cdr3_length d_call cdr3_nt cdr3_aa
TRBJ1-2 . TRBV28 16 TRBD1 TGTGCCAGCAGAACTCCCGGGACAGGGGAGGACTATGGCTACACCTTC CASRTPGTGEDYGYTF
TRBJ1-2 . TRBV7-6 13 TRBD1 TGTGCCAGCAGCCTACAGGGGGGTCGAGGCTACACCTTC CASSLQGGRGYTF
TRBJ2-1 . TRBV5-1 15 . TGCGCCAGCAGCCGGTCGTCAGGGGGGATAAATGAGCAGTTCTTC CASSRSSGGINEQFF
TRBJ1-4 . TRBV7-9 16 TRBD1 TGTGCCAGCAGCTTACCCACAGGGGGCGTACACGAAAAACTGTTTTTT CASSLPTGGVHEKLFF
TRBJ2-7 . TRBV28 15 . TGTGCCAGCAGTAAGCCCCCGGTAGCGGTATACGAGCAGTACTTC CASSKPPVAVYEQYF
TRBJ2-7 . TRBV5-1 15 TRBD2 TGCGCCAGCAGCTTATCTAGCGGGAGTTCCTACGAGCAGTACTTC CASSLSSGSSYEQYF
TRBJ1-5 . TRBV10-1 13 . TGCGCCAGCAGTGAGTCGACAGATCAGCCCCAGCATTTT CASSESTDQPQHF
TRBJ2-2 . TRBV25-1 18 TRBD1 TGTGCCAGCAGTGATTCAACCGGGACAGGGCTCTACATCGGGGAGCTGTTTTTT CASSDSTGTGLYIGELFF
TRBJ2-1 once TRBV7-9 16 TRBD2 TGTGCCAGCAGCTTAGTAGCTAGCGGGAGTACGAATGAGCAGTTCTTC CASSLVASGSTNEQFF
TRBJ2-5 . TRBV5-1 15 TRBD2 TGCGCCAGCAGCTTGAGCGGGAGTAACCAAGAGACCCAGTACTTC CASSLSGSNQETQYF
TRBJ1-5 once TRBV5-8 15 TRBD1 TGTGCCAGCAGCCGGGGACAGTCTTTTAATCAGCCCCAGCATTTT CASSRGQSFNQPQHF
TRBJ2-4 . TRBV2 13 . TGTGCCAGCAGCGGCAGGGAGGCAAAAATTCAGTACTTC CASSGREAKIQYF
TRBJ2-2 . TRBV6-5 15 TRBD2 TGTGCCACCGTGCGGGACTACCCTTCCACCGGGGAGCTGTTTTTT CATVRDYPSTGELFF
TRBJ1-1 . TRBV5-1 14 TRBD1 TGCGCCAGCAGCTTGACAGGGGGTTCGATTGAAGCTTTCTTT CASSLTGGSIEAFF
TRBJ1-2 . TRBV12-5 12 . TGTGCTAGTGGTCTCCAGAACTATGGCTACACCTTC CASGLQNYGYTF
TRBJ2-1 . TRBV5-4 16 TRBD2 TGTGCCAGCAGCTCGGCCCCGGGACTAGCGGGAAATGAGCAGTTCTTC CASSSAPGLAGNEQFF
TRBJ2-7 . TRBV29-1 15 TRBD1 TGCAGCGTTGAGCTGGACAGGGGCGAACGCTACGAGCAGTACTTC CSVELDRGERYEQYF
TRBJ2-3 . TRBV10-3 16 . TGTGCCATCAGTGAGTCGAATCAGAAAAGCACAGATACGCAGTATTTT CAISESNQKSTDTQYF
TRBJ1-5 . TRBV5-1 15 . TGCGCCAGCAGCTTTCAGGAATTCAACAATCAGCCCCAGCATTTT CASSFQEFNNQPQHF
TRBJ2-7 . TRBV6-5 15 . TGTGCCAGCAGTTATAATCCTACTAGTGTGGGCGAGCAGTACTTC CASSYNPTSVGEQYF
TRBJ1-5 . TRBV4-2 16 TRBD1 TGTGCCAGCAGCCAAGATTCGGGACAGGGTGGACAGCCCCAGCATTTT CASSQDSGQGGQPQHF
TRBJ2-6 . TRBV29-1 17 . TGCAGCGTTGAAGTGTGGGCCCCAAGCTCTGGGGCCAACGTCCTGACTTTC CSVEVWAPSSGANVLTF
TRBJ2-6 . TRBV27 17 TRBD1 TGTGCCAGCAGAGCCGGGACAGGGAGCTCTGGGGCCAACGTCCTGACTTTC CASRAGTGSSGANVLTF
TRBJ2-7 . TRBV5-1 14 . TGCGCCAGCAGCTTGGGACTAGGTGGCTACGAGCAGTACTTC CASSLGLGGYEQYF
TRBJ1-6 . TRBV9 14 . TGTGCCAGCAGCGTAGGCGGGGAAGGTTCACCCCTCCACTTT CASSVGGEGSPLHF
TRBJ2-3 . TRBV19 17 TRBD2 TGTGCCAGTAGTATCCCGACTAGCGGGGGGGCCACAGATACGCAGTATTTT CASSIPTSGGATDTQYF
TRBJ1-5 . TRBV11-2 14 TRBD1 TGTGCCAGCAGCACCCAGGGGGTCAATCAGCCCCAGCATTTT CASSTQGVNQPQHF
TRBJ2-7 . TRBV28 14 TRBD1 TGTGCCAGCAGTCCCGACAGGGAGACTCTCGAGCAGTACTTC CASSPDRETLEQYF
TRBJ1-1 . TRBV6-5 13 TRBD1 TGTGCCAGCAGTTACGGGCCAGGGGGCGAAGCTTTCTTT CASSYGPGGEAFF
TRBJ2-7 . TRBV27 15 TRBD1 TGTGCCAGCAGTTTATCGACAGGGACCTCTGGGGAGCAGTACTTC CASSLSTGTSGEQYF
TRBJ2-7 . TRBV6-6 15 TRBD1 TGTGCCAGCGCCCCCCATTTAGACAGGGTTTACGAGCAGTACTTC CASAPHLDRVYEQYF
TRBJ2-2 . TRBV11-3 18 TRBD1 TGTGCCAGCAGCTTAGGAAACGACCGGGACAGGGTTACCGGGGAGCTGTTTTTT CASSLGNDRDRVTGELFF
TRBJ2-6 . TRBV27 16 . TGTGCCAGCAGTTTAATTGACAATTCTGGGGCCAACGTCCTGACTTTC CASSLIDNSGANVLTF
TRBJ2-1 once TRBV6-5 12 . TGTGCCAGCAGCTCGCCAGTGAATGAGCAGTTCTTC CASSSPVNEQFF
TRBJ2-5 . TRBV25-1 14 TRBD2 TGTGCCAGCAGTGAATTTACGGGAGGGGAGACCCAGTACTTC CASSEFTGGETQYF
TRBJ2-5 . TRBV5-4 12 . TGTGCCAGCAGCTTCGGAGGAGAGACCCAGTACTTC CASSFGGETQYF
TRBJ2-1 . TRBV9 16 TRBD2 TGTGCCAGCAGCGACCCTAGCGGGGGGGCCTACAATGAGCAGTTCTTC CASSDPSGGAYNEQFF
TRBJ2-3 . TRBV5-1 16 . TGCGCCAGCAGCCTCCCCCCGGGCGGGGGCACAGATACGCAGTATTTT CASSLPPGGGTDTQYF
TRBJ1-2 . TRBV6-5 13 . TGTGCCAGCACCTCAGGGACTCTCTATGGCTACACCTTC CASTSGTLYGYTF
TRBJ2-7 . TRBV11-2 15 . TGTGCCAGCAGCTTAGATGTAGCGGCTGCCTACGAGCAGTACTTC CASSLDVAAAYEQYF
TRBJ2-7 . TRBV5-6 15 . TGTGCCAGCAGCTATACGGGACTGAATACTTACGAGCAGTACTTC CASSYTGLNTYEQYF
TRBJ2-1 once TRBV5-1 15 TRBD1 TGCGCCAGCAGCCCCAAAAGGGGGCCCTACAATGAGCAGTTCTTC CASSPKRGPYNEQFF
TRBJ2-7 few TRBV29-1 15 TRBD1 TGCAGCGTTGGGGGACAGGGTTGGACGATCTACGAGCAGTACTTC CSVGGQGWTIYEQYF
TRBJ2-1 . TRBV28 12 . TGTGCCAGCAGTCCCGACTCGGTTGAGCAGTTCTTC CASSPDSVEQFF
TRBJ1-2 . TRBV15 20 . TGTGCCACCAGCAGAGATAGTGGCTCGGGGATTGAGTGGCTCCGGTATGGCTACACCTTC CATSRDSGSGIEWLRYGYTF
TRBJ2-3 . TRBV6-5 13 . TGTGCCAGCACCCGGACTAGCACAGATACGCAGTATTTT CASTRTSTDTQYF